Sequencing of this TCR beta chain was carried out in a study of cytomegalovirus exposure and HLA in healthy donors. Study findings and constraints: Presence/absence analyses rested on an assumption that sequencing depth was roughly uniform across donors. While the bulk of TCR sequences proved rare, some public TCRs turned up in many donors.

Worth noting for this clone: The antigen remains undetermined.

60 Vbeta and 13 Jbeta primers were used in PCR. Sequenced by immunoSEQ multiplex PCR; TCRdb stores in-frame clones only, minus some. The sample holds around 170,000 clones, around four fifths seen once. In germline, CDR1 is SGDLS, CDR2 YYNGEE. The CDR3 consists of 15 residues. V dropped 5 bases and J dropped 1 base, with 14 bases sitting between them. Each donor was nominally healthy when sampled (though unrecorded immune exposures were likely). The receptor was derived from a woman between 50 and 59 years old in good health and CMV-seropositive. The chain links TRBV9 to TRBJ2-3; D is perhaps TRBD2 (7 bases). Material for sequencing was PBMCs. CDR3 DNA: TGTGCCAGCAGTCCTCGAGGGGGGGGCACAGATACGCAGTATTTT. This gives the protein CASSPRGGGTDTQYF.